These T cell receptor beta chains were read from a single sample in a study of long-term antiretroviral therapy in people with HIV. This table comes from immunoSEQ multiplex PCR, and its TCRdb copy is limited to in-frame clones, with some not included. The sample lists under 20,000 clones, over 70% seen once, with about 14% in the top ten. The starting material was unsorted PBMCs, obtained 1.5 years before starting antiretroviral therapy. Receptors were obtained from a woman aged 50 to 65 with HIV. CDR3s include the opening cysteine and the closing phenylalanine or tryptophan. Fields, in order: V gene, clone size, D gene, J gene, CDR3 protein, CDR3 DNA. The D gene is left open where the match is weak. Rows may omit the clone size; those that give it use once, few, many or a size class.

>TRBV5-1|NA|NA|TRBJ2-2
CASSFSTRGQVAGELFF
TGCGCCAGCAGCTTCTCGACGCGGGGGCAAGTGGCCGGGGAGCTGTTTTTT
>TRBV4-1|few|NA|TRBJ1-4
CASSQDGPVDEKLFF
TGCGCCAGCAGCCAAGATGGACCGGTTGATGAAAAACTGTTTTTT
>TRBV5-6|few|NA|TRBJ2-2
CASSFRERELFF
TGTGCCAGCAGCTTCCGGGAACGGGAGCTGTTTTTT
>TRBV15|NA|NA|TRBJ1-3
CATSRDQDLTSGNTIYF
TGTGCCACCAGCAGAGATCAGGACCTGACCTCTGGAAACACCATATATTTT
>TRBV7-2|NA|NA|TRBJ1-3
CASSPRAGSPGNTIYF
TGTGCCAGCAGCCCACGAGCGGGGTCCCCTGGAAACACCATATATTTT
>TRBV18|NA|NA|TRBJ1-3
CASSLGRQGGNTIYF
TGTGCCAGCTCATTAGGCCGGCAGGGAGGAAACACCATATATTTT
>TRBV9|NA|TRBD1|TRBJ1-2
CASSVGTGGIANYGYTF
TGTGCCAGCAGCGTAGGGACAGGGGGCATAGCTAACTATGGCTACACCTTC
>TRBV6-5|NA|NA|TRBJ1-5
CASSYGPGGNQPQHF
TGTGCCAGCAGTTACGGCCCGGGAGGCAATCAGCCCCAGCATTTT
>TRBV9|NA|TRBD2|TRBJ2-3
CASSVPTSGGTDTQYF
TGTGCCAGCAGCGTACCAACTAGCGGGGGCACAGATACGCAGTATTTT
>TRBV6-1|NA|TRBD1|TRBJ1-2
CASTRDRRGYTF
TGTGCCAGCACCCGGGACAGGCGAGGCTACACCTTC
>TRBV7-9|NA|TRBD1|TRBJ2-3
CASSSTLGQARTDTQYF
TGTGCCAGCAGCTCCACTCTCGGACAGGCGCGCACAGATACGCAGTATTTT
>TRBV21-1|NA|NA|TRBJ1-2
CASSKGARLEGYTF
TGTGCCAGCAGCAAAGGGGCCAGGCTGGAAGGCTACACCTTC
>TRBV2|NA|TRBD1|TRBJ2-1
CASWDRGTKPEQFF
TGTGCCAGCTGGGACAGGGGGACTAAGCCTGAGCAGTTCTTC
>TRBV7-2|NA|TRBD1|TRBJ1-5
CASSLVSGTDGQPQHF
TGTGCCAGCAGCTTAGTGTCCGGGACAGACGGTCAGCCCCAGCATTTT
>TRBV6-4|NA|NA|TRBJ1-1
CANQTEEAFF
TGTGCCAACCAGACAGAAGAAGCTTTCTTT
>TRBV15|NA|TRBD2|TRBJ2-1
CATSIAGGLNEQFF
TGTGCCACCAGTATAGCGGGGGGTCTCAATGAGCAGTTCTTC
>TRBV25-1|NA|NA|TRBJ1-1
CASSENSQGTEAFF
TGTGCCAGCAGTGAAAATTCGCAAGGCACTGAAGCTTTCTTT
>TRBV5-6|NA|TRBD2|TRBJ2-7
CASSGLSGGDYYEQYF
TGTGCCAGCAGCGGACTGAGCGGGGGGGACTACTACGAGCAGTACTTC
>TRBV4-1|NA|NA|TRBJ1-3
CASSQEGPRVTSGWGNTIYF
TGCGCCAGCAGCCAAGAAGGGCCGCGGGTGACCTCAGGGTGGGGAAACACCATATATTTT
>TRBV18|once|NA|TRBJ1-1
CASSPGQMNTEAFF
TGTGCCAGCTCACCGGGACAAATGAACACTGAAGCTTTCTTT
>TRBV7-9|NA|NA|TRBJ2-2
CASSQTQGRNTGELFF
TGTGCCAGCAGCCAGACACAGGGACGTAACACCGGGGAGCTGTTTTTT
>TRBV9|NA|TRBD1|TRBJ1-3
CASSVSAGTGVSGGNTIYF
TGTGCCAGCAGCGTCTCGGCCGGGACAGGGGTTTCGGGGGGAAACACCATATATTTT
>TRBV30|NA|TRBD1|TRBJ1-2
CAWSSPGQGSWAVGYTF
TGTGCCTGGAGTTCCCCGGGACAGGGGAGCTGGGCGGTAGGCTACACCTTC
>TRBV18|NA|NA|TRBJ1-5
CASSPGRLNQPQHF
TGTGCCAGCTCACCAGGACGGCTGAATCAGCCCCAGCATTTT
>TRBV6-1|NA|TRBD1|TRBJ2-7
CASSDPTGKSEQYF
TGTGCCAGCAGTGACCCGACAGGGAAGTCTGAGCAGTACTTC
>TRBV28|NA|TRBD1|TRBJ1-6
CASKGTGANSPLHF
TGTGCCAGCAAAGGAACAGGGGCTAATTCACCCCTCCACTTT
>TRBV20-1|NA|NA|TRBJ2-1
CSASANEQFF
TGCAGTGCTAGTGCCAATGAGCAGTTCTTC
>TRBV10-3|few|NA|TRBJ1-3
CAISESLGGTGNTIYF
TGTGCCATCAGTGAGTCGTTGGGGGGAACTGGAAACACCATATATTTT
>TRBV6-1|NA|NA|TRBJ2-1
CASSVWGNNEQFF
TGTGCCAGCAGTGTTTGGGGGAACAATGAGCAGTTCTTC
>TRBV30|few|NA|TRBJ1-2
CAWKNEHRYGYTF
TGTGCCTGGAAAAATGAGCACCGGTATGGCTACACCTTC
>TRBV7-2|NA|TRBD1|TRBJ1-1
CASSPYPGQGVEAFF
TGTGCCAGCAGCCCGTATCCGGGACAGGGTGTCGAAGCTTTCTTT
>TRBV18|NA|TRBD1|TRBJ2-2
CASSSGTGDTGELFF
TGTGCCAGCTCATCCGGGACAGGGGACACCGGGGAGCTGTTTTTT
>TRBV10-3|once|TRBD1|TRBJ1-1
CAISESGTGPNTEAFF
TGTGCCATCAGTGAGTCGGGGACAGGCCCGAACACTGAAGCTTTCTTT
>TRBV12-5|medium-sized|NA|TRBJ2-2
CASGWDTGELFF
TGTGCTAGTGGGTGGGACACCGGGGAGCTGTTTTTT
>TRBV7-7|few|NA|TRBJ2-2
CASSLAIGGVGELFF
TGTGCCAGCAGCTTAGCGATCGGAGGCGTTGGGGAGCTGTTTTTT
>TRBV5-1|NA|NA|TRBJ2-2
CASSMTGPNTGELFF
TGCGCCAGCAGCATGACAGGACCGAACACCGGGGAGCTGTTTTTT
>TRBV7-3|NA|TRBD1|TRBJ2-1
CASSLQGALLNEQFF
TGTGCCAGCAGCTTACAGGGGGCCCTTTTAAATGAGCAGTTCTTC
>TRBV29-1|NA|TRBD1|TRBJ1-1
CSVGPQGARGVSEAFF
TGCAGCGTTGGGCCACAGGGGGCGCGCGGAGTGTCTGAAGCTTTCTTT
>TRBV10-1|NA|TRBD2|TRBJ2-1
CASSSSGGAKNEQFF
TGCGCCAGCAGTTCTAGCGGGGGGGCCAAGAATGAGCAGTTCTTC
>TRBV30|once|NA|TRBJ1-3
CAWGATGNTIYF
TGTGCCTGGGGGGCGACCGGAAACACCATATATTTT
>TRBV6-6|NA|TRBD1|TRBJ2-7
CASSEPGQGAYEQYF
TGTGCCAGCAGCGAACCGGGACAGGGGGCTTATGAGCAGTACTTC
>TRBV5-1|NA|TRBD1|TRBJ2-1
CASSPMIFTGGSYNEQFF
TGCGCCAGCAGCCCGATGATTTTCACAGGGGGGTCCTACAATGAGCAGTTCTTC
>TRBV5-1|few|NA|TRBJ2-5
CATTGTGSSKETQYF
TGCGCCACCACCGGCACAGGGTCTTCTAAAGAGACCCAGTACTTC
>TRBV7-6|NA|NA|TRBJ2-2
CASSLAPDTRTGELFF
TGTGCCAGCAGCTTAGCTCCCGACACCCGAACCGGGGAGCTGTTTTTT
>TRBV2|once|NA|TRBJ2-6
CASSGADVSGANVLTF
TGTGCCAGCAGTGGGGCGGACGTCTCTGGGGCCAACGTCCTGACTTTC
>TRBV28|NA|TRBD2|TRBJ2-1
CASSSLAGGLSYNEQFF
TGTGCCAGCAGTTCCCTAGCGGGGGGCCTTTCCTACAATGAGCAGTTCTTC
>TRBV18|NA|NA|TRBJ2-6
CASSPAVSGDGLSGANVLTF
TGTGCCAGCTCACCAGCCGTTTCCGGGGACGGTCTCTCTGGGGCCAACGTCCTGACTTTC
>TRBV6-5|NA|NA|TRBJ2-1
CASKNTGSYNEQFF
TGTGCCAGCAAGAATACGGGGTCCTACAATGAGCAGTTCTTC
>TRBV11-2|NA|NA|TRBJ1-1
CASSLVRTEAFF
TGTGCCAGCAGCTTAGTAAGGACCGAAGCTTTCTTT
>TRBV7-9|NA|NA|TRBJ1-1
CASRSLMNTEAFF
TGTGCCAGCAGGAGTCTCATGAACACTGAAGCTTTCTTT
>TRBV7-3|few|NA|TRBJ2-5
CASSLAGKETQYF
TGTGCCAGCAGCTTAGCCGGGAAAGAGACCCAGTACTTC
>TRBV6-1|NA|NA|TRBJ2-7
CASSEWSYEYF
TGTGCCAGCAGTGAATGGAGTTATGAGTACTTC
>TRBV27|NA|NA|TRBJ2-1
CASSTNSMEQFF
TGTGCCAGCAGTACAAATTCCATGGAGCAGTTCTTC
>TRBV2|NA|TRBD1|TRBJ2-7
CASSPRDSYEQYF
TGTGCCAGCAGCCCCCGGGACAGCTACGAGCAGTACTTC
>TRBV11-2|medium-sized|NA|TRBJ1-3
CASSLEAGNTIYF
TGTGCCAGCAGCTTAGAGGCTGGAAACACCATATATTTT
>TRBV10-1|NA|NA|TRBJ1-1
CASSESSGRNTEAFF
TGCGCCAGCAGTGAGTCCTCGGGGAGGAACACTGAAGCTTTCTTT
>TRBV5-1|NA|TRBD2|TRBJ2-5
CASSVIAGAGETQYF
TGCGCCAGCAGCGTGATAGCGGGGGCCGGGGAGACCCAGTACTTC
>TRBV7-2|NA|NA|TRBJ1-1
CASSLIGRAFF
TGTGCCAGCAGCTTGATAGGGCGAGCTTTCTTT
>TRBV19|NA|TRBD1|TRBJ1-1
CASSIGSGGITEAFF
TGTGCCAGTAGTATAGGTTCAGGGGGCATCACTGAAGCTTTCTTT